This entry lists 20 T cell receptor beta chains sequenced from one sample in a study of cytomegalovirus exposure and HLA in healthy donors. 60 Vbeta and 13 Jbeta primers were used in PCR. Here immunoSEQ multiplex PCR was the method, and the copy in TCRdb shows in-frame clones only, minus some. This sample has roughly 190,000 clones; about four fifths occur once, and the top ten carry roughly 2.8%. Material: PBMCs. These receptors came from a woman aged 45 to 65 in good health and CMV-seropositive.

V usage is TRBV6-5 and J usage is TRBJ1-1; D perhaps matches TRBD1 (6 bases). The CDR3 spans 15 residues. The ends were cut back, 5 bases at V and 6 bases at J, with 19 bases in the middle. In germline, CDR1 is MNHEY, CDR2 SVGAGI. Here the CDR3 reads CASSTHGTPNSEAFF. In DNA, the CDR3 is TGTGCCAGCAGTACCCACGGGACACCTAACTCTGAAGCTTTCTTT.

The chain uses TRBV6-5 and TRBJ1-1, with D possibly being TRBD1 (6 bases). This CDR3 comprises 14 residues. With 5 bases removed from V and 4 bases from J, the gap between germline ends came to 14 bases. Germline-derived CDR1 and CDR2 are MNHEY and SVGAGI. CDR3 nucleotide sequence: TGTGCCAGCAGTCAGACAGGAGTGTCCACTGAAGCTTTCTTT. Its protein is CASSQTGVSTEAFF.

This chain connects TRBV27 to TRBJ2-1; 7 nucleotides align to TRBD2. From germline, CDR1 is MNHEY and CDR2 SMNVEV (reference sequence). There are 15 residues in the CDR3. Trimming removed 8 bases from V and 4 bases from J; junction bases left unmatched: 11. The CDR3 spells CASSPSGGWYNEQFF. CDR3 nucleotide sequence: TGTGCCAGCTCCCCTTCGGGGGGTTGGTACAATGAGCAGTTCTTC.

V and J are TRBV5-1 and TRBJ2-5; D remains unclear. Germline values: CDR1 SGHRS, CDR2 YFSETQ. The germline V and J ends were trimmed by 4 bases and 3 bases, with 13 bases remaining between them. The CDR3 runs to 14 residues. In DNA form, the CDR3 reads TGCGCCAGCAGCCCTCAGGCAGCCAAAGAGACCCAGTACTTC. Translated, it gives CASSPQAAKETQYF. The full variable domain, in which reference TRBV5-1 and TRBJ2-5 provide the parts outside the CDR3, is KAGVTQTPRYLIKTRGQQVTLSCSPISGHRSVSWYQQTPGQGLQFLFEYFSETQRNKGNFPGRFSGRQFSNSRSEMNVSTLELGDSALYLCASSPQAAKETQYFGPGTRLLVL.

The chain employs TRBV5-1 and TRBJ1-2; 12 positions agree with TRBD1. The CDR3 is made up of 16 amino acids. Germline CDR1 is SGHRS and CDR2 is YFSETQ. Germline trimming cut 0 bases from V and 5 bases from J; bases unmatched to any gene: 5. The CDR3 nucleotides read TGCGCCAGCAGCTTGGACGGGACAGGGGGCGCTTATGGCTACACCTTC. Translated, it gives CASSLDGTGGAYGYTF.

This clone was recorded only once. The chain employs TRBV5-1 and TRBJ2-5; 10 bases line up with TRBD1. This CDR3 comprises 14 residues. Losses at the gene ends were 7 bases for V and 2 bases for J; bases not matched to a gene: 5. The germline V gene has CDR1 SGHRS and CDR2 YFSETQ. The CDR3 nucleotides read TGCGCCAGCCGACCGGGACAGGGGCAAGAGACCCAGTACTTC. Its translation: CASRPGQGQETQYF.

This chain uses TRBV13 with TRBJ2-7; no clear D gene. Germline-derived CDR1 and CDR2 are PRHDT and FYEKMQ (reference sequence). The CDR3 sequence is 15 residues long. Trimming cost V 3 bases and J 7 bases, with 19 bases left between them. DNA of the CDR3: TGTGCCAGCAGCTTTATGATGGAGTCGAGGAATGAGCAGTACTTC. This codes for CASSFMMESRNEQYF.

A single count supports this clone. This rearrangement joins TRBV9 to TRBJ1-1; 7 positions match TRBD1. This CDR3 has 15 residues. Losses at the gene ends were 4 bases for V and 4 bases for J; bases not matched to a gene: 10. Germline values: CDR1 SGDLS, CDR2 YYNGEE. The CDR3 spells CASSTGTVGSTEAFF. CDR3 DNA sequence: TGTGCCAGCAGCACGGGGACAGTTGGCTCCACTGAAGCTTTCTTT.

This sequence joins TRBV28 and TRBJ1-1; D is ambiguous. V lost 4 bases and J lost 6, with 12 bases in between. The V gene's germline CDR1 is MDHEN and CDR2 SYDVKM. CDR3 length: 13 residues. CDR3 sequence reads: CASSSPGAAEAFF. The CDR3 nucleotides are TGTGCCAGCAGTTCCCCGGGTGCCGCTGAAGCTTTCTTT.

This chain links TRBV10-1 with TRBJ2-7; possibly TRBD1 for D (7 bases). Germline CDR1 is WNHNN and CDR2 is SYGVQD (reference sequence). V lost 6 bases to trimming and J lost 6 bases, with 18 bases between them. The CDR3 is 14 residues long. The CDR3 DNA sequence: TGCGCCAGCAGCCCCGGCTCAGGGGGAGGCGAGCAGTACTTC. Protein product: CASSPGSGGGEQYF.

V usage is TRBV19 and J usage is TRBJ2-1, with a tentative D call TRBD2 (7 bases). Germline CDR1 is LNHDA and CDR2 is SQIVND (reference sequence). The CDR3 covers 16 residues. V gave up 3 bases and J gave up 3 bases, with 15 bases separating them. The CDR3 DNA reads TGTGCCAGTAGTATGGGGGGCGGGGGAGGCTACAATGAGCAGTTCTTC. This encodes CASSMGGGGGYNEQFF.

CDR3 sequence (DNA): TGCGCCAGCAGCCAGAGCGGGGGGATCGGAGAGACCCAGTACTTC. Translated, it gives CASSQSGGIGETQYF. This chain links TRBV5-1 with TRBJ2-5; 9 bases are shared with TRBD2. Germline CDR1 reads SGHRS; CDR2 reads YFSETQ. V gave up 4 bases and J gave up 4 bases; unmatched junction bases: 8. The CDR3 is 15 amino acids.

This clone showed up just a few times. The V gene is TRBV28, the J gene TRBJ1-3, with TRBD1 as a possible D gene (6 bases). The germline gives CDR1 MDHEN, CDR2 SYDVKM. The V and J ends lost 4 bases and 4 bases respectively, with 8 bases between them. The CDR3 extends over 13 amino acids. This chain's CDR3 is CASSYGQGNTIYF. Here the CDR3 DNA reads TGTGCCAGCAGTTATGGACAGGGAAACACCATATATTTT.

The gene calls are TRBV7-5 and TRBJ2-7; the table assigns TRBD2, which was not confirmed against the DNA. TRBV7-5 is designated a pseudogene. The CDR3 contains 17 residues. The CDR3 here is CARSLDISVVPCYEQYF. DNA for the CDR3: TGTGCCAGAAGCTTAGATATCTCGGTGGTCCCCTGCTACGAGCAGTACTTC.

The J gene is TRBJ1-2, the V gene TRBV11-2; perhaps TRBD1 as D (6 bases). Germline CDR1 is SGHAT and CDR2 is FQNNGV. The CDR3 is 14 residues long. V shed 7 bases and J shed 0 bases, with 12 bases lying between them. The CDR3 nucleotides are TGTGCCAGCACCCCGGGACACTCTAACTATGGCTACACCTTC. As protein: CASTPGHSNYGYTF.

This rearrangement joins TRBV10-2 to TRBJ2-2, with 10 bases fitting TRBD2. CDR3 size: 17 residues. V shed 6 bases, J shed 2 bases, and the junction held 9 bases outside the gene matches. CDR1 WSHSY and CDR2 SAAADI come from the germline V gene. In DNA form, the CDR3 reads TGCGCCAGCAGCCCTCTTTTAGCGGGGGGTAACACCGGGGAGCTGTTTTTT. This translates into CASSPLLAGGNTGELFF.

This chain links TRBV9 with TRBJ2-3, with a weak D call TRBD2 (7 bases). The CDR3 sequence is 15 residues long. Trimming removed 6 bases from V and 5 bases from J, with 19 bases in between. Per germline, CDR1 SGDLS and CDR2 YYNGEE. The CDR3 region is CASTAGGIGGDTQYF. The CDR3 DNA reads as TGTGCCAGCACGGCCGGGGGGATAGGGGGAGATACGCAGTATTTT.

V usage is TRBV6-6 and J usage is TRBJ1-1; TRBD1 might be the D (6 bases). The V and J ends lost 2 bases and 5 bases respectively, with 12 bases between them. The CDR3 has 14 residues. The germline V gene has CDR1 MNHNY and CDR2 SVGAGI (reference sequence). The CDR3 DNA reads as TGTGCCAGCAGTTACAGAAGGACAGATACTGAAGCTTTCTTT. It encodes CASSYRRTDTEAFF.

The V gene is TRBV2, the J gene TRBJ1-5; the match to TRBD1 covers 8 bases. This CDR3 comprises 15 residues. The V gene end was trimmed by 6 bases and the J gene end by 1 base; junction bases not matched to a gene: 5. Per the germline V gene, CDR1 is SNHLY and CDR2 is FYNNEI. The CDR3, as DNA: TGTGCCAGCAGGCTGGGACAGGAAAGCAATCAGCCCCAGCATTTT. Its translation: CASRLGQESNQPQHF.

The chain recombines TRBV6-5 with TRBJ2-7; TRBD2 matches at 8 bases. V shed 2 bases, J shed 2 bases, and the junction held 8 bases outside the gene matches. This CDR3 contains 16 residues. The V gene's germline CDR1 is MNHEY and CDR2 SVGAGI. The CDR3 coding sequence is TGTGCCAGCAGTTACGGACCAAGCGGGGGACCCTACGAGCAGTACTTC. Protein sequence: CASSYGPSGGPYEQYF.